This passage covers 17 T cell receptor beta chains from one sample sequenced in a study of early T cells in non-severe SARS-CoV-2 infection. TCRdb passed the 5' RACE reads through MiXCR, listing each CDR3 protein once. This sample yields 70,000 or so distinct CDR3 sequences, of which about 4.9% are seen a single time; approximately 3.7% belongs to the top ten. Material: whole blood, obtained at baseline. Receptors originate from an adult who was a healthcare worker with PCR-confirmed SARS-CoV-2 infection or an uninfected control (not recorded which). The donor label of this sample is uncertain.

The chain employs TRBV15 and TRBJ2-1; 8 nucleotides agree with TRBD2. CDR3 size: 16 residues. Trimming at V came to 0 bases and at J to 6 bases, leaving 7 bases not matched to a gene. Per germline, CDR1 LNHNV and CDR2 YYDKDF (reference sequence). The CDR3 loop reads CATSRDLRGEVNEQFF. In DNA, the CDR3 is TGTGCCACCAGCAGAGATTTGCGGGGGGAAGTCAATGAGCAGTTCTTC.

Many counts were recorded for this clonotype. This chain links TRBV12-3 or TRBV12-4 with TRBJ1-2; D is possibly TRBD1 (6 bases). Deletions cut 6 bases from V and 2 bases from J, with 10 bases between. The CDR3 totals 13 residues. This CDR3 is CASSQTGNYGYTF. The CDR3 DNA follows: TGTGCCAGCAGCCAAACAGGGAACTATGGCTACACCTTC.

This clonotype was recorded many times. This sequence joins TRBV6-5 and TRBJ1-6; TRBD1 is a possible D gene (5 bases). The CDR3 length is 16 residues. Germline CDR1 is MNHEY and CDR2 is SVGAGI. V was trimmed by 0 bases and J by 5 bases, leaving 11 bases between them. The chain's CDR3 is CASSYSGQVDNSPLHF. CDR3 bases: TGTGCCAGCAGTTACTCAGGACAAGTAGATAATTCACCCCTCCACTTT.

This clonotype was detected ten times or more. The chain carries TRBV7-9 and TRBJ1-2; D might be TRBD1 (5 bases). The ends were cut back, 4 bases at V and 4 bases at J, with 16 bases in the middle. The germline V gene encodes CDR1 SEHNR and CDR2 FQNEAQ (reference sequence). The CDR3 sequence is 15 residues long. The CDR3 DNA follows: TGTGCCAGCAGCTCATCCGGGACCGACATCTATGGCTACACCTTC. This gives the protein CASSSSGTDIYGYTF.

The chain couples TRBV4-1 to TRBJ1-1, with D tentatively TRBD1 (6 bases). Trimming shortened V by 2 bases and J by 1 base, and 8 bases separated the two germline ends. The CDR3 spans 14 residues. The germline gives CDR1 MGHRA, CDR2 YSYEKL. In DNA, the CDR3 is TGCGCCAGCAGCCAACACAGGGAGAACACTGAAGCTTTCTTT. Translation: CASSQHRENTEAFF.

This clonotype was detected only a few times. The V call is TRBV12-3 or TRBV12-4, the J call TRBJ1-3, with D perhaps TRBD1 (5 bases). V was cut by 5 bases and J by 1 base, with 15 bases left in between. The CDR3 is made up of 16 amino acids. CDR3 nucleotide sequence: TGTGCCAGCAGTGTTGGCAGGGAGTCTTCTGGAAACACCATATATTTT. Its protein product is CASSVGRESSGNTIYF.

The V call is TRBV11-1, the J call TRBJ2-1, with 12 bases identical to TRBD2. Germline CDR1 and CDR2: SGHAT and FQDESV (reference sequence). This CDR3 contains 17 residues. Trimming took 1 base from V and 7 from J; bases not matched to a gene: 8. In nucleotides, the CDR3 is TGTGCCAGCAGCTTAGACCCACTAGCGGGGGGCTCAAATGAGCAGTTCTTC. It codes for CASSLDPLAGGSNEQFF.

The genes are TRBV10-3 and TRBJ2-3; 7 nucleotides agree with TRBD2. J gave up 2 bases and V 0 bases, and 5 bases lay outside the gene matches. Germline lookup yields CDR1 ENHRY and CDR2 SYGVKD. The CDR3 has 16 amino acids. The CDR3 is CAISESIGGDTDTQYF. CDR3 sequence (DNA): TGTGCCATCAGTGAGTCGATTGGGGGGGACACAGATACGCAGTATTTT.

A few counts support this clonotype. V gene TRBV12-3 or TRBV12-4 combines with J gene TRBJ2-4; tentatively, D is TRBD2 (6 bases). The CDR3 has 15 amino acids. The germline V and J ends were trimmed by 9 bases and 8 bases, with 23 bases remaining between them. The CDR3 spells CASHLGSSGLHIQYF. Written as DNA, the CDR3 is TGTGCCAGTCATCTCGGCAGCAGCGGGCTACACATTCAGTACTTC.

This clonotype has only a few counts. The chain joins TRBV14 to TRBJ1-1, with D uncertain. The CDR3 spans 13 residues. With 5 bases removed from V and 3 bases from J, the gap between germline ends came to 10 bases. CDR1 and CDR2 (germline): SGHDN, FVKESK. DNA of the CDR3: TGTGCCAGCAGCACCTCACAAGACACTGAAGCTTTCTTT. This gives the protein CASSTSQDTEAFF.

This CDR3 reads CASSPSGAIGTDTQYF. The CDR3 coding sequence is TGTGCCAGCAGTCCCTCCGGGGCCATCGGGACAGATACGCAGTATTTT. The rearrangement joins TRBV12-3 or TRBV12-4 to TRBJ2-3; D possibly uses TRBD1 or TRBD2 (5 bases each). V was pared by 5 bases and J by 3 bases, with 18 bases between. The length of the CDR3 is 16 residues.

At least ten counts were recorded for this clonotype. CDR3 bases: TGTGCCAGTAGTATATGGTCCGGGGGGCACGGTGAAGCTTTCTTT. It is translated as CASSIWSGGHGEAFF. The chain links TRBV19 to TRBJ1-1, with a tentative D call TRBD1 (6 bases). Germline CDR1 reads LNHDA; CDR2 reads SQIVND (reference sequence). CDR3 length equals 15 residues. Trimming stripped 2 bases from V and 7 bases from J, with 17 bases between. The full variable domain, completed using reference TRBV19 and TRBJ1-1, is DGGITQSPKYLFRKEGQNVTLSCEQNLNHDAMYWYRQDPGQGLRLIYYSQIVNDFQKGDIAEGYSVSREKKESFPLTVTSAQKNPTAFYLCASSIWSGGHGEAFFGQGTRLTVV.

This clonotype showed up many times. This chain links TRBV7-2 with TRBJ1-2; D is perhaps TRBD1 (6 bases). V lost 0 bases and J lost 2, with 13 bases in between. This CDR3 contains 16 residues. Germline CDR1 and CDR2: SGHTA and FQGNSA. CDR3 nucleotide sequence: TGTGCCAGCAGCTTAGCTCGCAGGGGAACCAACTATGGCTACACCTTC. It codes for CASSLARRGTNYGYTF.

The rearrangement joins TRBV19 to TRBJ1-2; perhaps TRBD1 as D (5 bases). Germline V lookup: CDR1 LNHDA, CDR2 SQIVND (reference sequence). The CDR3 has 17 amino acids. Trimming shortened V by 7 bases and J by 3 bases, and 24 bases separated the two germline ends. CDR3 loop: CASMNPPGPSRYYGYTF. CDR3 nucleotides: TGTGCCAGTATGAACCCTCCGGGACCTTCCCGCTACTATGGCTACACCTTC.

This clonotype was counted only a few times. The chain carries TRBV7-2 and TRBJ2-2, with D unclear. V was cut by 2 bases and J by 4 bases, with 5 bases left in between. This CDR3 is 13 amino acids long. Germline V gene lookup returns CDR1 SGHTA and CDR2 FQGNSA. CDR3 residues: CASSLPPTGELFF. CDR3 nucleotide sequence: TGTGCCAGCAGCTTACCCCCCACCGGGGAGCTGTTTTTT.

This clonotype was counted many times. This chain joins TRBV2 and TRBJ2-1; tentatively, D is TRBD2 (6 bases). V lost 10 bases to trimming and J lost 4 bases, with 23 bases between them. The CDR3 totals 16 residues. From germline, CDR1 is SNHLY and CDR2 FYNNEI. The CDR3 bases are TGTGCCACCTTTGCGGGGAGGCAGGGCTTATACAATGAGCAGTTCTTC. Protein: CATFAGRQGLYNEQFF.

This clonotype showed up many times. Written as DNA, the CDR3 is TGTGCCAGCAGCGCACCGGGACTAGCGGGGGGCCAGTTCTTC. Its translation: CASSAPGLAGGQFF. This chain connects TRBV7-3 to TRBJ2-1; 15 positions agree with TRBD2. The CDR3 contains 14 residues. Germline values: CDR1 SGHTA, CDR2 FQGTGA. V lost 5 bases and J lost 13; bases outside the gene matches: 6.